These T cell receptor beta chains were read from a single sample in a study of shared clonotypes between healthy human individuals. The assay was immunoSEQ multiplex PCR, and TCRdb's table has in-frame clones only and misses some. The data hold approximately 1.9 million clones, with 93% observed a single time. Sequenced sample: naive CD8+ T cells from PBMCs. The receptors derive from a man between 18 and 29 years old in good health. Some clones in this sample may be carry-over from other donors' samples. CDR3s include the opening cysteine and the closing phenylalanine or tryptophan. A D gene is named only where the DNA matches it firmly. A clone size is listed for some rows: how often the clone was seen (once, few, many), or a class if it is expanded.

d_call j_call v_call clone_size cdr3_aa
- TRBJ2-7 TRBV30 few CAWSVGAGYEQYF
- TRBJ2-3 TRBV9 - CASSAPTSPTDTQYF
- TRBJ1-3 TRBV6-6 - CASSSSGYSGNTIYF
- TRBJ1-2 TRBV6-1 - CASSRGETANYGYTF
TRBD2 TRBJ2-1 TRBV5-8 once CASSLWRENNEQFF
TRBD2 TRBJ2-2 TRBV6-5 - CASSLGLARTGELFF
- TRBJ2-2 TRBV6-5 - CASSYPNTGELFF
- TRBJ1-1 TRBV7-3 once CASSSTRNTEAFF
- TRBJ2-7 TRBV7-6 - CASSPAPDYEQYF
TRBD2 TRBJ2-2 TRBV11-2 - CASSLDIRLAGVLTGELFF
TRBD2 TRBJ2-5 TRBV7-8 once CASSQRVGGSVETQYF
- TRBJ2-5 TRBV5-1 - CASSWVTGTAQETQYF
TRBD1 TRBJ1-1 TRBV4-1 - CASSQAGTAVGAFF
- TRBJ2-7 TRBV27 - CASSPTPDPYEQYF
- TRBJ2-7 TRBV7-9 - CASSLARDSYEQYF
TRBD2 TRBJ2-3 TRBV27 - CASSLLAGAPPDTQYF
TRBD2 TRBJ2-2 TRBV27 - CASSSIAGDTGELFF
- TRBJ2-7 TRBV13 - CASSLGVYEQYF
TRBD1 TRBJ2-5 TRBV2 - CASRDRGHETQYF
- TRBJ1-5 TRBV28 - CASRDNYSNQPQHF